This is a list of T cell receptor beta chains from one sample in a study of human T cells and chemical hapten exposure. TCRdb independently ran MiXCR on the RACE reads; one entry per CDR3 protein. In the table there are about 360,000 distinct CDR3 sequences, more than 4.5% of which are singletons. Sequenced here: whole blood, sampled in connection with sensitization to the hapten diphenylcyclopropenone (DPC). These receptors were obtained from a woman between 45 and 65 years old with alopecia areata. Some clones in this sample may be carry-over from other donors' samples. CDR3s include the opening cysteine and the closing phenylalanine or tryptophan. Fields, in order: D gene, J gene, V gene, clone size, CDR3 DNA, CDR3 protein. A D gene is named only where the DNA matches it firmly. Part of the rows lack a size; the others show once, few, many or a class for expanded clones.

-,TRBJ2-3,TRBV7-2,many,TGTGCCAGCAGCTTTCGGGCGGGGCCTTCCTCTAGCACAGATACGCAGTATTTT,CASSFRAGPSSSTDTQYF
TRBD1,TRBJ1-6,TRBV9,few,TGTGCCAGCAGTACCGACAGGGGTTATAATTCACCCCTCCACTTT,CASSTDRGYNSPLHF
-,TRBJ2-1,TRBV7-9,-,TGTGCCAGCAGCCTTGGGGGTAGCGTGAGTTACAATGAGCAGTTCTTC,CASSLGGSVSYNEQFF
-,TRBJ2-3,TRBV5-1,few,TGCGCCAGCAGCTGGGCAGGAGATTACACAGATACGCAGTATTTT,CASSWAGDYTDTQYF
-,TRBJ2-5,TRBV5-5,-,TGTGCCAGCCAAGGCCCAGGATACCAAGAGACCCAGTACTTC,CASQGPGYQETQYF
TRBD1,TRBJ2-1,TRBV29-1,few,TGCAGCGTCGGGACAGGGCGCGGGGATGAGCAGTTCTTC,CSVGTGRGDEQFF
-,TRBJ2-1,TRBV15,-,TGTGCCACCAGCAGAGACCTAGATAGGGGAGCTGAGCAGTTCTTC,CATSRDLDRGAEQFF
-,TRBJ1-1,TRBV29-1,many,TGCAGCGCCGAAGGGATCGCCAGGGCCACTGAAGCTTTCTTT,CSAEGIARATEAFF
-,TRBJ1-3,TRBV30,few,TGTGCCTGGAGTAACACAATCTCTGGAAACACCATATATTTT,CAWSNTISGNTIYF
TRBD1,TRBJ1-2,TRBV7-8,-,TGTGCCAGCAGCTTAGGCCCGTGGGACAGGAGAAACTATGGCTACACCTTC,CASSLGPWDRRNYGYTF
-,TRBJ1-1,TRBV11-1,many,TGTGCCAGCAGCCGCGAGTTGGGTAGCGACACTGAAGCTTTCTTT,CASSRELGSDTEAFF
-,TRBJ2-7,TRBV5-1,few,TGCGCCAGCAGAAAGGGTCCGGACGAGCAGTACTTC,CASRKGPDEQYF
TRBD2,TRBJ2-5,TRBV4-1,few,TGCGCCAGCAGCCGAGCCTTAGCGGGGGGCGAGACCCAGTACTTC,CASSRALAGGETQYF
-,TRBJ2-2,TRBV15,many,TGTGCCACTCATAAGGGGAACACCGGGGAGCTGTTTTTT,CATHKGNTGELFF
-,TRBJ2-7,TRBV4-1,-,TGCGCCAGCAGCCAAGGCCCTTTAGAGGAGCAGTACTTC,CASSQGPLEEQYF
TRBD1,TRBJ1-3,TRBV2,few,TGTGCCAGCAGTGAAGCGACAGGGCGCTCTGGAAACACCATATATTTT,CASSEATGRSGNTIYF
-,TRBJ2-3,TRBV20-1,-,TGCAGTGCTAGGGCAGTTACTAGCACAGATACGCAGTATTTT,CSARAVTSTDTQYF
-,TRBJ2-1,TRBV29-1,few,TGCAGCGTTGAGGGTGGCCGGGGGGCGGATGAGCAGTTCTTC,CSVEGGRGADEQFF
TRBD1,TRBJ2-7,TRBV20-1,-,TGCAGTGCTCCCCCAGGGGGAGTTGGCGAGCAGTACTTC,CSAPPGGVGEQYF
-,TRBJ1-1,TRBV5-4,few,TGTGCCAGCAGCTTGGTACAGGCGACTGAAGCTTTCTTT,CASSLVQATEAFF
-,TRBJ2-7,TRBV7-2,many,TGTGCCAGCAGCTTAGACCGGTCCCGTGAGCAGTACTTC,CASSLDRSREQYF
TRBD2,TRBJ2-1,TRBV12-3/TRBV12-4,-,TGTGCCAGCAGTTTAGCACGGACTAGCGGGAGTGAAGATGAGCAGTTCTTC,CASSLARTSGSEDEQFF